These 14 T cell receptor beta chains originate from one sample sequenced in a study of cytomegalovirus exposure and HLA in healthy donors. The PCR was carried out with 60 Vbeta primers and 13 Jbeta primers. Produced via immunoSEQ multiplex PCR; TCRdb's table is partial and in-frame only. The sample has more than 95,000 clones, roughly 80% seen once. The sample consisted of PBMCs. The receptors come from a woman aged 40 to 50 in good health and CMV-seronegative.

The CDR3 DNA reads as TGTGCCAGCAGTCTTTACCGGGAGCAGTTCTTC. It codes for CASSLYREQFF. The J gene is TRBJ2-1, the V gene TRBV28, with D hard to call. The CDR3 contains 11 residues. Trimming stripped 5 bases from V and 10 bases from J, with 9 bases between. The V gene's germline CDR1 is MDHEN and CDR2 SYDVKM.

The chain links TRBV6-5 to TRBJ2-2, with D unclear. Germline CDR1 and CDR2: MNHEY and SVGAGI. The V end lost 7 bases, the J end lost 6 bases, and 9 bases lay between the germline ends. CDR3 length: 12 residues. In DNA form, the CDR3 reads TGTGCCAGCACCCCCCCCTCCGGGGAGCTGTTTTTT. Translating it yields CASTPPSGELFF.

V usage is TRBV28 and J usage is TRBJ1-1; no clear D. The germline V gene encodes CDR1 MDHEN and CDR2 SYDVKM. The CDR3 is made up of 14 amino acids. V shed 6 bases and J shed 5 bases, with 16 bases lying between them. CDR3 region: CASSQAEWETEAFF. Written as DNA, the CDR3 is TGTGCCAGCAGCCAGGCGGAGTGGGAGACTGAAGCTTTCTTT. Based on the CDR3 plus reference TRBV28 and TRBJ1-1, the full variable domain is DVKVTQSSRYLVKRTGEKVFLECVQDMDHENMFWYRQDPGLGLRLIYFSYDVKMKEKGDIPEGYSVSREKKERFSLILESASTNQTSMYLCASSQAEWETEAFFGQGTRLTVV.

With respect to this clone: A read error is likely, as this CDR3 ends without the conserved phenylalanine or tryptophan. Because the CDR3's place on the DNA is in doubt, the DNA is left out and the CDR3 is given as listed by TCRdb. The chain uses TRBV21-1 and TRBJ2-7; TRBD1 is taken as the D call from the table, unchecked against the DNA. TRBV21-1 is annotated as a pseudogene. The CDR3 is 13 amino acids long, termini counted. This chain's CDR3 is CASSKGRDRLRLS.

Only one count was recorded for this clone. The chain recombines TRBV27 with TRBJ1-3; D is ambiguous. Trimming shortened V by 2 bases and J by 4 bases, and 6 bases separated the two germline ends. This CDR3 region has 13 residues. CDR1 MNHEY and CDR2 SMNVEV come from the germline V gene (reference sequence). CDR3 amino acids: CASSLVLGNTIYF. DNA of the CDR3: TGTGCCAGCAGTTTAGTTTTAGGAAACACCATATATTTT.

CDR3 amino acids: CASSPADMNTEAFF. CDR3 DNA: TGTGCCAGCTCACCGGCAGATATGAACACTGAAGCTTTCTTT. This chain joins TRBV18 and TRBJ1-1; D call uncertain. This CDR3 has 14 amino acids. Trimming stripped 3 bases from V and 0 bases from J, with 8 bases between. In germline, CDR1 is KGHSH, CDR2 LQKENI.

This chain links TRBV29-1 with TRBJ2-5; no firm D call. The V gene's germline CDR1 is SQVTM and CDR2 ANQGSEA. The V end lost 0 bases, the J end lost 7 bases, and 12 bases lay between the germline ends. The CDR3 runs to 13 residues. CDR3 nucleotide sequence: TGCAGCGTTGAAGACGGGTTAGTAGGGACCCAGTACTTC. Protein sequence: CSVEDGLVGTQYF.

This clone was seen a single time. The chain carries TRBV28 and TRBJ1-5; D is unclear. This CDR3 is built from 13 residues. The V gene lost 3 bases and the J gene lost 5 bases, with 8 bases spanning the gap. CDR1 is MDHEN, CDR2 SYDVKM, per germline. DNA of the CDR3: TGTGCCAGCAGTTTCACCAGGTATCAGCCCCAGCATTTT. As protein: CASSFTRYQPQHF. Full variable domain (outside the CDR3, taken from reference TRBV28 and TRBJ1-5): DVKVTQSSRYLVKRTGEKVFLECVQDMDHENMFWYRQDPGLGLRLIYFSYDVKMKEKGDIPEGYSVSREKKERFSLILESASTNQTSMYLCASSFTRYQPQHFGDGTRLSIL.

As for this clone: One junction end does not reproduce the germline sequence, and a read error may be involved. CDR3 protein: CASSMGLAPGETMRVF. CDR3 coding DNA: TGTGCCAGCAGCATGGGACTAGCGCCAGGAGAAACAATGAGAGTCTTC. The V call is TRBV7-2, the J call TRBJ2-1; 10 nucleotides line up with TRBD2. CDR3 length: 16 residues. The germline CDR1 and CDR2 sequences are SGHTA and FQGNSA. The whole variable domain, filled in from reference TRBV7-2 and TRBJ2-1, reads GAGVSQSPSNKVTEKGKDVELRCDPISGHTALYWYRQSLGQGLEFLIYFQGNSAPDKSGLPSDRFSAERTGGSVSTLTIQRTQQEDSAVYLCASSMGLAPGETMRVFGPGTRLTVL.

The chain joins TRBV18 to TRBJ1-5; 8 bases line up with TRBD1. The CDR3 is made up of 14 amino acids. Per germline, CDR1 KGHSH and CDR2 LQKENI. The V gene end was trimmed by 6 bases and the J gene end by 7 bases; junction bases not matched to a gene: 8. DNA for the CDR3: TGTGCCAGCTCGGAAGACAGGGGTCTACAGCCCCAGCATTTT. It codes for CASSEDRGLQPQHF.

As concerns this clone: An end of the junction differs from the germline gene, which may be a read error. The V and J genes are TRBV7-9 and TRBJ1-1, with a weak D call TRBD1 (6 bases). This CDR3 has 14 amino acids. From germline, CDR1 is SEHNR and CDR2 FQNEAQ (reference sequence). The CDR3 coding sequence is TGTGCCAGCAGATTAGGGGGGGTGAACACTGAAGCTTTCTTT. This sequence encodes CASRLGGVNTEAFF.

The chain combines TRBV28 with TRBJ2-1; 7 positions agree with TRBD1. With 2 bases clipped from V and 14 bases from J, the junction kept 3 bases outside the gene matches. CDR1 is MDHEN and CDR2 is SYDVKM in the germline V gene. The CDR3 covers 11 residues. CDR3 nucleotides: TGTGCCAGCAGTTTAGACAGGGAGAAGTTCTTC. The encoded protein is CASSLDREKFF.

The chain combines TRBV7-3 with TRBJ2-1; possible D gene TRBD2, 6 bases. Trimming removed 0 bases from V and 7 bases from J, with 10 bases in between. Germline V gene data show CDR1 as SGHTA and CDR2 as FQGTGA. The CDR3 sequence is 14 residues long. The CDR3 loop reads CASSLTRLGNEQFF. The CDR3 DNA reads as TGTGCCAGCAGCTTAACCAGACTAGGGAATGAGCAGTTCTTC.

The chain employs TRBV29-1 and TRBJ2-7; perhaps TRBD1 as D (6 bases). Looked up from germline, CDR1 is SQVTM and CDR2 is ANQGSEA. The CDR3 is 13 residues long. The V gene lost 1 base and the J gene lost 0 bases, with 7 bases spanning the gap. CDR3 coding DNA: TGCAGCGTTGAAGGGGACACCTCCTACGAGCAGTACTTC. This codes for CSVEGDTSYEQYF.